The rows below give T cell receptor beta chains drawn from one sample of a study of beta chain features in type 1 diabetes. Using immunoSEQ multiplex PCR, the repertoire was profiled, and TCRdb retains in-frame clones only, with some absent. The sample includes 300,000 to 350,000 clones, approximately 12% of them seen just once. Material for sequencing was naive CD4+ T cells from blood. The receptor set was obtained from a woman aged 18-29 years with type 1 diabetes. Each CDR3 is given with its conserved first and last residue. The order of the fields is D gene, V gene, clone size, J gene, CDR3 DNA, CDR3 protein. D genes are given only for firm matches. Some rows have no size entry. The others give once, few or many, or a class for an expanded clone.

>.|TRBV15|.|TRBJ2-5
TGTGCCACCAGCAGGGTTGGGGGACTCCAAGAGACCCAGTACTTC
CATSRVGGLQETQYF
>.|TRBV7-8|.|TRBJ2-2
TGTGCCAGCAGCTCCCAATCCCTCCTAAACACCGGGGAGCTGTTTTTT
CASSSQSLLNTGELFF
>.|TRBV27|few|TRBJ2-3
TGTGCCAGCAAAGGGAGGCGCCCGGTGACAGATACGCAGTATTTT
CASKGRRPVTDTQYF
>TRBD1|TRBV7-9|.|TRBJ2-7
TGTGCCAGCAGTCTGGGACAGCCCTTCGAGCAGTACTTC
CASSLGQPFEQYF
>TRBD1|TRBV30|.|TRBJ2-7
TGTGCCTGGAGGGCAGGGACAGGGTACAACGAGCAGTACTTC
CAWRAGTGYNEQYF
>.|TRBV6-5|.|TRBJ1-1
TGTGCCAGCAGGTCCGGACTGCTAACAAGTGAAGCTTTCTTT
CASRSGLLTSEAFF
>.|TRBV5-6|.|TRBJ2-5
TGTGCCAGCAGCCCCACCGGGTCCAGACAAGAGACCCAGTACTTC
CASSPTGSRQETQYF
>.|TRBV20-1|few|TRBJ2-5
TGCAGTGCCCAGTGGGAGACCCAGTACTTC
CSAQWETQYF
>TRBD1|TRBV30|few|TRBJ2-2
TGTGCCTGGAGTACACAGGGGGCTACCGGGGAGCTGTTTTTT
CAWSTQGATGELFF
>.|TRBV5-1|.|TRBJ1-5
TGCGCCAGCTCCGGTGGGGGGATCAATCAGCCCCAGCATTTT
CASSGGGINQPQHF
>.|TRBV12-5|few|TRBJ1-1
TGTGCTAGTGGTTTGAACAGGGTCGGTTTCTTT
CASGLNRVGFF
>.|TRBV27|.|TRBJ1-5
TGTGCCAGCAGTTCCCGGAGGTTAGAGCCCCAGCATTTT
CASSSRRLEPQHF
>TRBD2|TRBV2|.|TRBJ2-1
TGTGCCAGCAGTGAACGGCGCGGGAGGGCCGGGGAGCAGTTCTTC
CASSERRGRAGEQFF
>TRBD1|TRBV19|few|TRBJ2-2
TGTGCCAGTAGTGCGCCGGGACAGAGGAACACCGGGGAGCTGTTTTTT
CASSAPGQRNTGELFF
>TRBD2|TRBV11-2|.|TRBJ2-5
TGTGCCAGCAGCTTCGCGGGAGGGGAGACCCAGTACTTC
CASSFAGGETQYF
>TRBD2|TRBV30|few|TRBJ2-1
TGTGCCTGGAGGTTGCGACTAGCGGGTAATGAGCAGTTCTTC
CAWRLRLAGNEQFF
>.|TRBV2|.|TRBJ2-5
TGTGCCAGCAGTGGAGACAGGAGGGAGACCCAGTACTTC
CASSGDRRETQYF
>.|TRBV9|.|TRBJ2-1
TGTGCCAGCAACCACCCTGTACGGGGATATGAGCAGTTCTTC
CASNHPVRGYEQFF
>.|TRBV29-1|few|TRBJ2-3
TGCAGCGTTTCCCAAAGACTAGTCACAGATACGCAGTATTTT
CSVSQRLVTDTQYF
>.|TRBV20-1|.|TRBJ2-1
TGCAGTGCGGCCCCAGGTGGTGAGCAGTTCTTC
CSAAPGGEQFF
>TRBD1|TRBV11-2|.|TRBJ1-2
TGTGCCAGCAGCTTAGCCGGGGCGACAGGGAAGGGCTACACCTTC
CASSLAGATGKGYTF
>.|TRBV27|.|TRBJ2-1
TGTGCCAGCAGTTTATTCACGGTTCTCTCCTACAATGAGCAGTTCTTC
CASSLFTVLSYNEQFF
>.|TRBV2|.|TRBJ2-5
TGTGCCAGCAGCGCGGGGTGGACCCAGTACTTC
CASSAGWTQYF
>.|TRBV7-9|few|TRBJ1-5
TGTGCCAGCAGCTTATCGGACAAGCAGCCCCAGCATTTT
CASSLSDKQPQHF
>TRBD2|TRBV18|few|TRBJ2-7
TGTGCCAGCTCCCCGGTCCTAGCGGGATACGAGCAGTACTTC
CASSPVLAGYEQYF
>.|TRBV19|few|TRBJ2-2
TGTGCCAGTAGTTCCTCCGGGGAGCTGTTTTTT
CASSSSGELFF
>.|TRBV5-4|few|TRBJ2-7
TGTGCCAGCAGCTTAGAGATAAGCTCCTACGAGCAGTACTTC
CASSLEISSYEQYF
>TRBD1|TRBV19|few|TRBJ2-1
TGTGCCAGTAGTCGGGACAGGGGGAATGAGCAGTTCTTC
CASSRDRGNEQFF
>TRBD1|TRBV2|few|TRBJ1-2
TGTGCCAGCACCCGGGGACAGGGAAAAGGTGGCTACACCTTC
CASTRGQGKGGYTF
>.|TRBV29-1|few|TRBJ2-7
TGCAGCGCCCGGGACTTACTTACCTACGAGCAGTACTTC
CSARDLLTYEQYF
>.|TRBV28|.|TRBJ2-5
TGTGCCATCAGCGGAGAGACCCAGTACTTC
CAISGETQYF
>.|TRBV28|.|TRBJ2-1
TGTGCCAGCAGTCGTCAGCGGAACTCCTACAATGAGCAGTTCTTC
CASSRQRNSYNEQFF
>TRBD2|TRBV28|.|TRBJ2-7
TGTGCCAGCAGTGGCCCGCGGGGAGGGCTATACGAGCAGTACTTC
CASSGPRGGLYEQYF
>.|TRBV12-5|few|TRBJ2-6
TGTGCTAGTGGTTTCGGCTCTGGGGCCAACGTCCTGACTTTC
CASGFGSGANVLTF
>.|TRBV5-4|.|TRBJ1-1
TGTGCCAGCAGCCCCGCCTCCGGGGAAGGGACTGAAGCTTTCTTT
CASSPASGEGTEAFF
>.|TRBV2|.|TRBJ2-5
TGTGCCAGCAACCTGGGGGGACTTGAGACCCAGTACTTC
CASNLGGLETQYF
>TRBD2|TRBV7-8|.|TRBJ2-5
TGTGCCAGCACCAAGAGCCGACTAGCGGGAGGCTACCAAGAGACCCAGTACTTC
CASTKSRLAGGYQETQYF
>TRBD1|TRBV29-1|.|TRBJ1-4
TGCAGCGTAGGACAGGGATTAGAAAAACTGTTTTTT
CSVGQGLEKLFF
>.|TRBV7-9|few|TRBJ2-1
TGTGCCAGCAGCTTAGGGTTTCTCGGGGGAGAGAATGAGCAGTTCTTC
CASSLGFLGGENEQFF
>.|TRBV5-1|.|TRBJ2-1
TGCGCCAGCGGTGAAGGGGAATTGTGGAACAATGAGCAGTTCTTC
CASGEGELWNNEQFF
>TRBD1|TRBV5-4|.|TRBJ2-5
TGTGCCAGCAGGGTTACAGGGGGCAAAGAGACCCAGTACTTC
CASRVTGGKETQYF
>TRBD2|TRBV7-3|few|TRBJ2-2
TGTGCCAGCAGCCCATTCGGGACTAGCGGGAGATCGGGGGAGCTGTTTTTT
CASSPFGTSGRSGELFF
>.|TRBV28|few|TRBJ2-2
TGTGCCAGCAGTTTGGTGGCCCTGCCGGGTCGGAACACCGGGGAGCTGTTTTTT
CASSLVALPGRNTGELFF
>.|TRBV28|few|TRBJ1-5
TGTGCCAGCAGTTGGGGGGGCAGGGGCCATCAGCCCCAGCATTTT
CASSWGGRGHQPQHF
>.|TRBV27|few|TRBJ1-4
TGTGCCACCAAAACAGCGTGGGGCGAAAAACTGTTTTTT
CATKTAWGEKLFF
>TRBD2|TRBV5-1|few|TRBJ2-2
TGCGCCAGCAGCCATAGCGGGAAGTCGAACACCGGGGAGCTGTTTTTT
CASSHSGKSNTGELFF
>TRBD2|TRBV29-1|few|TRBJ2-2
TGCAGCGTCCGACCGGCGGGGGCCGGGGAGCTGTTTTTT
CSVRPAGAGELFF
>TRBD2|TRBV13|few|TRBJ2-5
TGTGCCAGCAGCTTAAGATGGACTAGCGGGAGGGGTCAGGAGACCCAGTACTTC
CASSLRWTSGRGQETQYF
>.|TRBV30|few|TRBJ1-5
TGTGCCTGGACCCCTTCCGGGGGTCAGCCCCAGCATTTT
CAWTPSGGQPQHF